A selection of T cell receptor beta chains follows, all from one sample in a study of T cells in Graves' hyperthyroidism and ophthalmopathy. TCRdb passed the multiplex PCR reads through MiXCR, listing each CDR3 protein once. Among around 350,000 distinct CDR3 sequences listed, 20% to 25% were seen once. What was sequenced was blood. The receptors come from a man in his fifties with Graves' hyperthyroidism. Both conserved end residues are part of each CDR3. A D gene is named only where the DNA matches it firmly. Expanded clones get a size class; other rows say once, few or many, or leave the size out.

CASSSSGRAPGELFF TGTGCCAGCAGCTCTAGCGGGAGGGCCCCCGGGGAGCTGTTTTTT TRBD2 TRBV7-3 few TRBJ2-2
CASSYHDLDEQYF TGTGCCAGCAGTTACCATGATCTCGACGAGCAGTACTTC NA TRBV6-5 NA TRBJ2-7
CASSQFLAGDDNEQFF TGTGCCAGCAGCCAATTCCTAGCGGGAGATGATAATGAGCAGTTCTTC TRBD2 TRBV14 many TRBJ2-1
CSAREGGTSGRHNEQFF TGCAGTGCTAGAGAAGGAGGGACTAGCGGGAGGCACAATGAGCAGTTCTTC TRBD2 TRBV20-1 NA TRBJ2-1
CASSEALGGANYGYTF TGTGCCAGCAGTGAAGCGCTTGGGGGGGCTAACTATGGCTACACCTTC NA TRBV2 few TRBJ1-2
CSVEDQGYEQYF TGCAGCGTTGAAGACCAAGGTTACGAGCAGTACTTC NA TRBV29-1 NA TRBJ2-7
CASSRLAGEESSYNEQFF TGTGCCAGCAGTCGACTAGCGGGCGAAGAAAGCTCCTACAATGAGCAGTTCTTC TRBD2 TRBV2 many TRBJ2-1
CSARDRDNSYEQYF TGCAGTGCTAGAGACCGGGACAACTCCTACGAGCAGTACTTC NA TRBV20-1 few TRBJ2-7
CASSYIGVKTQYF TGTGCCAGCAGTTATATCGGGGTAAAGACCCAGTACTTC NA TRBV28 many TRBJ2-5
CASSLGSGRTGELFF TGTGCCAGCAGCTTAGGTAGCGGGAGAACCGGGGAGCTGTTTTTT TRBD2 TRBV11-2 many TRBJ2-2
CASSASGSAGDTQYF TGTGCCAGCAGCGCCAGCGGGAGTGCGGGAGATACGCAGTATTTT TRBD2 TRBV5-1 NA TRBJ2-3
CSVEAGLGGGNEQFF TGCAGCGTTGAAGCCGGCCTGGGGGGTGGCAATGAGCAGTTCTTC NA TRBV29-1 NA TRBJ2-1
CASSQHSGQPQHF TGTGCCAGCAGCCAGCATTCAGGGCAGCCCCAGCATTTT NA TRBV7-6 NA TRBJ1-5
CASSYSAQETQYF TGTGCCAGCAGTTACTCGGCCCAAGAGACCCAGTACTTC NA TRBV6-5 many TRBJ2-5
CASSLSASLEQFF TGTGCCAGCAGCTTATCGGCGAGCCTTGAGCAGTTCTTC NA TRBV7-7 many TRBJ2-1
CASGKLAGVPEQYF TGTGCCAGCGGAAAACTAGCGGGAGTTCCCGAGCAGTACTTC TRBD2 TRBV28 many TRBJ2-7
CSASVALNTGELFF TGCAGTGCTAGTGTTGCGCTGAACACCGGGGAGCTGTTTTTT NA TRBV20-1 few TRBJ2-2
CSARSESGANVLTF TGCAGCGCTCGGTCAGAATCTGGGGCCAACGTCCTGACTTTC NA TRBV29-1 few TRBJ2-6
CASRKDRGIFEAFF TGTGCCAGCAGGAAGGACAGGGGAATCTTTGAAGCTTTCTTT TRBD1 TRBV27 many TRBJ1-1
CASSINSGEQYF TGCGCCAGCAGCATAAACAGCGGCGAGCAGTACTTC NA TRBV5-1 NA TRBJ2-7
CASSPGGGLETQYF TGTGCCAGCAGTCCCGGGGGGGGACTAGAGACCCAGTACTTC TRBD2 TRBV6-1 many TRBJ2-5
CASSLVSGNNEQFF TGTGCCAGCAGTTTAGTTAGCGGAAACAATGAGCAGTTCTTC NA TRBV12-3/TRBV12-4 NA TRBJ2-1
CASSATHYSGGYTEAFF TGTGCCAGCAGCGCAACGCACTACTCCGGGGGTTACACTGAAGCTTTCTTT NA TRBV7-8 many TRBJ1-1
CASSYSARRARLEQYF TGTGCCAGCAGTTACTCGGCTAGGCGGGCACGTCTCGAGCAGTACTTC NA TRBV6-5 few TRBJ2-7
CASSGTQGVAGELFF TGTGCCAGCTCTGGAACACAGGGGGTCGCCGGGGAGCTGTTTTTT TRBD1 TRBV18 few TRBJ2-2
CASSVDPSGGYGYTF TGTGCCAGCAGCGTAGATCCTTCAGGGGGCTATGGCTACACCTTC TRBD1 TRBV9 NA TRBJ1-2
CASSSLPSRGHGNEQFF TGTGCCAGCAGTTCCCTCCCCTCCAGGGGGCACGGCAATGAGCAGTTCTTC TRBD1 TRBV27 few TRBJ2-1
CASSSVPRTSGSPVPHNEQFF TGTGCCAGCAGCTCAGTTCCGCGGACTAGCGGGAGCCCTGTTCCCCACAATGAGCAGTTCTTC TRBD2 TRBV27 NA TRBJ2-1
CASSFSGAADEQFF TGTGCCAGCAGCTTCAGTGGGGCGGCTGATGAGCAGTTCTTC NA TRBV7-3 many TRBJ2-1
CASSPASGSTYEQYF TGCGCCAGCAGTCCAGCTAGCGGGAGTACCTACGAGCAGTACTTC TRBD2 TRBV4-1 NA TRBJ2-7
CASSYREGETQYF TGTGCCAGCAGTTACCGGGAAGGCGAGACCCAGTACTTC NA TRBV6-6 many TRBJ2-5
CASSQQSKEYF TGTGCCAGCAGCCAGCAAAGTAAGGAGTATTTT NA TRBV13 few TRBJ2-3
CASTLTRNRPQHF TGTGCCAGCACCTTGACACGGAATCGGCCCCAGCATTTT NA TRBV12-3/TRBV12-4 NA TRBJ1-5
CSPWRGKDQYF TGCAGTCCGTGGAGGGGGAAGGACCAGTACTTC NA TRBV20-1 NA TRBJ2-5
CASRTSRDSYEQYF TGTGCCAGCAGAACCAGTCGGGACTCCTACGAGCAGTACTTC NA TRBV6-1 few TRBJ2-7
CAWSSGTSGFETQYF TGTGCCTGGAGCTCCGGGACTAGCGGGTTCGAGACCCAGTACTTC TRBD2 TRBV30 NA TRBJ2-5
CASSDGGYEQYF TGTGCCAGCTCCGATGGCGGCTACGAGCAGTACTTC NA TRBV18 few TRBJ2-7
CASSHYPGQGYEQYF TGTGCCAGCAGCCATTATCCGGGACAGGGCTACGAGCAGTACTTC TRBD1 TRBV27 many TRBJ2-7
CASSLFLAGGTDTQYF TGTGCCAGCAGCCTATTCCTAGCGGGAGGCACAGATACGCAGTATTTT TRBD2 TRBV3-1 NA TRBJ2-3
CASSKGGTYGYTF TGTGCCAGCAGCAAGGGGGGCACTTATGGCTACACCTTC NA TRBV28 NA TRBJ1-2